This is a list of T cell receptor beta chains from one sample in a study of patients and donors after allogeneic stem cell transplantation. MiXCR was run by TCRdb on the RT-PCR reads, yielding one entry per CDR3 protein. Among 70,000 to 85,000 distinct CDR3 sequences, less than 30% were seen once, and the ten largest hold around 27%. What was sequenced was blood, either unsorted or a sorted T cell fraction (not recorded which). Source of these receptors: a human donor who was either an allogeneic HSCT recipient or a stem cell or donor lymphocyte infusion donor (not recorded which). It is not recorded whose cells these are; they may come from a transplant donor. Both conserved end residues are part of each CDR3. Fields, in order: clone size, D gene, V gene, J gene, CDR3 DNA, CDR3 protein. D genes are given only for firm matches. Some rows mark clone size as missing; the rest say once, few, many or name a class of expanded clone.

>NA|NA|TRBV12-3/TRBV12-4|TRBJ1-1
TGTGCCAGCAGTTTGTGGGGGAGAGGGTTTGAAGCTTTCTTT
CASSLWGRGFEAFF
>NA|NA|TRBV20-1|TRBJ2-4
TGCAGTGCTAGCACCACGGGGACACCAAACATTCAGTACTTC
CSASTTGTPNIQYF
>NA|TRBD2|TRBV14|TRBJ2-5
TGTGCCAGCAGCCCAGTAGCGGGAGGGCGTTTGAGAGAGACCCAGTACTTC
CASSPVAGGRLRETQYF
>NA|TRBD1|TRBV6-5|TRBJ1-3
TGTGCCAACCATTGGGGACAGGAAAGAAACACCATATATTTT
CANHWGQERNTIYF
>NA|NA|TRBV20-1|TRBJ1-3
TGCAGTGCGTCAACAGGATCTGGAAACACCATATATTTT
CSASTGSGNTIYF
>NA|NA|TRBV10-3|TRBJ2-5
TGTGCCATCAGTGAGGGGGCCGGGACTTTACCTACCCAGTACTTC
CAISEGAGTLPTQYF
>many|NA|TRBV20-1|TRBJ1-2
TGCAGTGCTAGAGATTTGGATGGCTACACCTTC
CSARDLDGYTF
>few|NA|TRBV7-3|TRBJ1-1
TGTGCCAGCAGTTCAAACGCAGGGGCTGAAGCTTTCTTT
CASSSNAGAEAFF
>NA|TRBD1|TRBV11-2|TRBJ2-4
TGTGCCAGCAGCTTCAGTGGGACAGGGATAGCCAAAAACATTCAGTACTTC
CASSFSGTGIAKNIQYF
>NA|TRBD1|TRBV20-1|TRBJ2-7
TGCAGTGCTAAGGGCGGACAGGGAGCTGGCTACGAGCAGTACTTC
CSAKGGQGAGYEQYF
>NA|NA|TRBV5-1|TRBJ2-1
TGCGCCAGCAGCCCTGGGACGCTTAGCTCCTACAATGAGCAGTTCTTC
CASSPGTLSSYNEQFF
>few|TRBD1|TRBV7-9|TRBJ1-1
TGTGCCAGCAGCTATGGGGCCAGGACAGGGGGCACTGAAGCTTTCTTT
CASSYGARTGGTEAFF
>NA|NA|TRBV6-6|TRBJ2-7
TGTGCCAGCAGTTACCCAAACCGGGACCACTCCTACGAGCAGTACTTC
CASSYPNRDHSYEQYF
>few|NA|TRBV24-1|TRBJ1-5
TGTGCCACCAGTGCCCTCAATCAGCCCCAGCATTTT
CATSALNQPQHF
>NA|NA|TRBV28|TRBJ2-1
TGTGCCAGCGCACTCGGGATAAATGAGCAGTTCTTC
CASALGINEQFF
>NA|NA|TRBV29-1|TRBJ1-1
TGCAGCATTTTCGGCATGAACACTGAAGCTTTCTTT
CSIFGMNTEAFF
>NA|NA|TRBV7-2|TRBJ2-5
TGTGCCAGCAGCTTATGGGGTCAAGAGACCCAGTACTTC
CASSLWGQETQYF
>NA|NA|TRBV7-9|TRBJ2-5
TGTGCCAGCAGCCCGGAGGAGGGGGAGACCCAGTACTTC
CASSPEEGETQYF
>many|TRBD2|TRBV10-3|TRBJ2-1
TGTGCCATCAGTGAGTCGGGGACTACCTACAATGAGCAGTTCTTC
CAISESGTTYNEQFF
>NA|NA|TRBV5-1|TRBJ2-3
TGCGCCAGCAGCTTGGGGCTAGCGATTGGGACAGATACGCAGTATTTT
CASSLGLAIGTDTQYF
>NA|NA|TRBV12-3/TRBV12-4|TRBJ2-5
TGTGCCAGCAGTTTTGGGGTCGGCAGGGAGCTGGAGACCCAGTACTTC
CASSFGVGRELETQYF
>few|TRBD1|TRBV27|TRBJ1-5
TGTGCCAGCAGGGACAGGGGGCATGGTCAGCCCCAGCATTTT
CASRDRGHGQPQHF
>many|NA|TRBV14|TRBJ1-3
TGTGCCAGCAGCCAATCGTGGGGTCTTACTGGAAACACCATATATTTT
CASSQSWGLTGNTIYF
>few|TRBD2|TRBV6-5|TRBJ2-7
TGTGCCAGCAGTTACTCGATGCGGAGGGGGCTAGCGGGAGCCTACGAGCAGTACTTC
CASSYSMRRGLAGAYEQYF
>NA|NA|TRBV21-1|TRBJ1-5
TGTGCCAGCCCGGTGGAGGCCAATCAGCCCCAGCATTTT
CASPVEANQPQHF
>NA|NA|TRBV12-3/TRBV12-4|TRBJ1-5
TGTGCCAGTACAGACGGCATCAATCAGCCCCAGCATTTT
CASTDGINQPQHF
>few|NA|TRBV29-1|TRBJ1-1
TGCAGCGTTGAGAAGGGTGCGACTGAAGCTTTCTTT
CSVEKGATEAFF
>few|NA|TRBV14|TRBJ2-5
TGTGCCAGCAGCCACCGTGGGACCCAGTACTTC
CASSHRGTQYF
>many|TRBD2|TRBV20-1|TRBJ2-1
TGCAGTGCTAGTGATCAATCCCCTAGCGGACGGCAGTTCTTC
CSASDQSPSGRQFF
>NA|NA|TRBV7-6|TRBJ2-2
TGTGCCCCAAGAGGGCAACCCGGGGAGCTGTTTTTT
CAPRGQPGELFF
>NA|TRBD2|TRBV13|TRBJ2-7
TGTGCCAGCAGCCATCGGGCTAGCGGTAGGTACGAGCAGTACTTC
CASSHRASGRYEQYF
>few|NA|TRBV7-6|TRBJ1-5
TGTGCCAGCAGCCTCTGGGGAGGCAATCAGCCCCAGCATTTT
CASSLWGGNQPQHF
>NA|NA|TRBV5-1|TRBJ1-1
TGCGCCAGCAGCTGGACAAGTGACCAAGGGGGTGAAGCTTTCTTT
CASSWTSDQGGEAFF
>NA|NA|TRBV9|TRBJ1-1
TGTGCCAGCAGCGTAGAAATGAACACTGAAGCTTTCTTT
CASSVEMNTEAFF
>few|TRBD1|TRBV24-1|TRBJ2-3
TGTGCCACCGAAACAGGGGGGAGCCCAGATACGCAGTATTTT
CATETGGSPDTQYF
>NA|NA|TRBV15|TRBJ1-6
TGTGCCACCAGCCCCAAAACTATAGTTGGTTCACCCCTCCACTTT
CATSPKTIVGSPLHF
>NA|NA|TRBV21-1|TRBJ2-1
TGTGCCAGCAGCAAATGGGCGGGGAGCGAGCAGTTCTTC
CASSKWAGSEQFF
>NA|TRBD2|TRBV5-1|TRBJ2-3
TGCGCCAGCAGCTTTGGGGCTAGCGGGATAGAGGGAGATACGCAGTATTTT
CASSFGASGIEGDTQYF
>NA|NA|TRBV3-1|TRBJ1-2
TGTGCCAGCAGCCAAGTACTCAGCTATGGCTACACCTTC
CASSQVLSYGYTF
>few|TRBD2|TRBV18|TRBJ2-7
TGTGCCAGCTCAGACGGGAGGGACTACGAGCAGTACTTC
CASSDGRDYEQYF
>NA|TRBD2|TRBV10-3|TRBJ2-2
TGTGCCATCACGGGACTAGCAGACACCGGGGAGCTGTTTTTT
CAITGLADTGELFF
>NA|TRBD1|TRBV29-1|TRBJ2-5
TGCAGCGTTGAAGGGGGGGGACAGGGGCACCAAGAGACCCAGTACTTC
CSVEGGGQGHQETQYF
>NA|NA|TRBV27|TRBJ2-2
TGTGCCAGCAGGGGGGTGCTGAACACCGGGGAGCTGTTTTTT
CASRGVLNTGELFF
>once|TRBD2|TRBV11-3|TRBJ2-2
TGTGCCAGGGGGGGACTAGCGGGAGAGCGCACCGGGGAGCTGTTTTTT
CARGGLAGERTGELFF
>NA|NA|TRBV12-3/TRBV12-4|TRBJ1-1
TGTGCCAGCAGTTTAGTAGCTGGGAACACTGAAGCTTTCTTT
CASSLVAGNTEAFF
>NA|NA|TRBV5-1|TRBJ2-5
TGCGCCAGCAGCTTACAGGTACAAGAGACCCAGTACTTC
CASSLQVQETQYF
>NA|NA|TRBV7-9|TRBJ1-3
TGTGCCAGCAGCACGGGACTGCCAACTGGAAACACCATATATTTT
CASSTGLPTGNTIYF